Below, one T cell receptor (beta chain) is given with its context. Antigen unknown. This CDR3 is 15 amino acids long. CDR1 and CDR2 from the germline V gene are SGHTA and FQGNSA. Between the trimmed V and J ends, which lost 1 base and 4 bases, there was a span of 10 bases. These data are taken from a study of T cell repertoires in cytomegalovirus infection. Study information: Through public TCR beta signatures, both CMV infection and matching HLA type were indicated.

TCRdb ran MiXCR on the reads and lists one entry per CDR3 protein. Here the sample spans some 900,000 distinct CDR3 sequences, approximately 32% being singletons. Sequences were derived from cultured CD8+ T cells from PBMCs, sampled from culture after CMV antigen stimulation. This chain links TRBV7-2 with TRBJ1-4, with TRBD1 as a possible D gene (5 bases). The TCR sequence derives from a human donor in good health (CMV status not recorded). Some clones in this sample may be carry-over from other donors' samples. The chain's CDR3 is CASSLVGGVNEKLFF. As DNA, the CDR3 is TGTGCCAGCAGCTTAGTCGGGGGGGTTAATGAAAAACTGTTTTTT.